Following are 8 T cell receptor beta chains from one sample sequenced in a study of T cell repertoires in cytomegalovirus infection. In TCRdb, the reads were re-called with MiXCR into one record per CDR3 protein. The table has 300,000 or so distinct CDR3 sequences, roughly a quarter seen once. Source material: PBMCs. All receptors come from a human donor in good health (CMV status not recorded). Some clones in this sample may be carry-over from other donors' samples.

This clonotype occurred a few times. V gene TRBV28 combines with J gene TRBJ2-5, with 10 bases fitting TRBD2. Germline CDR1 reads MDHEN; CDR2 reads SYDVKM. The CDR3 is made up of 15 amino acids. Unmatched junction bases numbered 9, after V lost 8 bases and J lost 3 bases. The CDR3 sequence is CASASGGLAKETQYF. CDR3 bases: TGTGCCAGCGCGAGTGGGGGACTAGCGAAAGAGACCCAGTACTTC. Full variable domain (remainder filled in from reference TRBV28 and TRBJ2-5): DVKVTQSSRYLVKRTGEKVFLECVQDMDHENMFWYRQDPGLGLRLIYFSYDVKMKEKGDIPEGYSVSREKKERFSLILESASTNQTSMYLCASASGGLAKETQYFGPGTRLLVL.

This clonotype occurred many times. The rearrangement links TRBV7-8 to TRBJ1-4; no definite D call. V lost 1 base and J lost 6, with 12 bases in between. Germline V gene sequence: CDR1 SGHVS, CDR2 FQNEAQ. This CDR3 is 15 amino acids long. The CDR3 here is CASSLELGEYEKLFF. The DNA of the CDR3 is TGTGCCAGCAGCTTAGAACTGGGCGAATATGAAAAACTGTTTTTT.

The chain links TRBV5-1 to TRBJ2-1; 7 bases line up with TRBD2. CDR1 and CDR2 from the germline V gene are SGHRS and YFSETQ. The CDR3 is made up of 15 amino acids. V gave up 0 bases and J gave up 8 bases; unmatched junction bases: 8. CDR3 sequence reads: CASSLGTRPIDEQFF. DNA of the CDR3: TGCGCCAGCAGCTTGGGGACTAGGCCTATCGATGAGCAGTTCTTC.

In its sample, this clonotype was seen many times. The rearrangement uses TRBV7-8 and TRBJ1-5; the D is unclear. The CDR3 extends over 15 amino acids. The germline V gene encodes CDR1 SGHVS and CDR2 FQNEAQ. Between the trimmed V and J ends, which lost 6 bases and 1 base, there was a span of 13 bases. Written as DNA, the CDR3 is TGTGCCAGCAGTTTAACGGGAAGCAGCAATCAGCCCCAGCATTTT. Translation gives CASSLTGSSNQPQHF.

This chain connects TRBV24-1 to TRBJ2-2; 9 bases agree with TRBD1. The germline CDR1 and CDR2 sequences are KGHDR and SFDVKD. This CDR3 spans 16 amino acids. V shed 4 bases, J shed 7 bases, and the junction held 9 bases outside the gene matches. CDR3 sequence: CATSEYGTGLDGELFF. CDR3 nucleotide sequence: TGTGCCACCAGTGAATATGGGACAGGGCTCGACGGGGAGCTGTTTTTT.

This chain links TRBV6-6 with TRBJ1-1; 8 nucleotides agree with TRBD1. The junction had 10 bases not matched to a gene; V was cut back by 2 bases and J by 5 bases. CDR1 and CDR2 from the germline V gene are MNHNY and SVGAGI (reference sequence). The CDR3 spans 16 residues. DNA of the CDR3: TGTGCCAGCAGTTACACGCCGGGACAGGTAAATACTGAAGCTTTCTTT. It specifies CASSYTPGQVNTEAFF.

In DNA form, the CDR3 reads TGTGCCAGCACACTGTTAGGGGGAGGCCAAGAGACCCAGTACTTC. Amino acids: CASTLLGGGQETQYF. The chain carries TRBV28 and TRBJ2-5; either TRBD1 or TRBD2 may fit D (6 bases each). Per germline, CDR1 MDHEN and CDR2 SYDVKM. The length of the CDR3 is 15 residues. Between the trimmed V and J ends, which lost 7 bases and 1 base, there was a span of 16 bases.

This clonotype was seen many times. This sequence joins TRBV29-1 and TRBJ2-1; the D is unclear. Per germline, CDR1 SQVTM and CDR2 ANQGSEA. The CDR3 loop spans 11 amino acids. V was shortened by 4 bases and J by 9 bases, with 10 bases between the two germline ends. The CDR3 DNA is TGCAGCGTTGTAAGCCCGCTTGAGCAGTTCTTC. Amino acids: CSVVSPLEQFF.